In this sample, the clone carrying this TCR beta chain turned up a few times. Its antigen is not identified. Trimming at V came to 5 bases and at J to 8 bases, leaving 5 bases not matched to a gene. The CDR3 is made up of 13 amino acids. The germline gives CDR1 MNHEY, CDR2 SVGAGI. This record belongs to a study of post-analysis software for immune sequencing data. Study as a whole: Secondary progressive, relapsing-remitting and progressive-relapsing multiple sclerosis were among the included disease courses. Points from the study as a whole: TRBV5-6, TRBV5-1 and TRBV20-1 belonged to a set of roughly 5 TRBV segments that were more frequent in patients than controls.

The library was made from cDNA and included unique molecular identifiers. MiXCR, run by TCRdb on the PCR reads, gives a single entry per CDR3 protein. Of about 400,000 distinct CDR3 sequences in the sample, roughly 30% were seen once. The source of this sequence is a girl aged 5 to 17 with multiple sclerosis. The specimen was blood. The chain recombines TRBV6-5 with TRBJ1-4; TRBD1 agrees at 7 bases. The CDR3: CASSERQGEKLFF. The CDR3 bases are TGTGCCAGCAGTGAGAGACAGGGCGAAAAACTGTTTTTT.